This is a list of T cell receptor beta chains from one sample in a study of T cell repertoires in cytomegalovirus infection. TCRdb re-called the reads through MiXCR, storing one row per CDR3 protein. Counted here are more than 400,000 distinct CDR3 sequences, around 27% occurring once; the ten biggest clones make up around 13%. The sample comprised PBMCs. These receptors all stem from a human donor in good health (CMV status not recorded). Some clones in this sample may be carry-over from other donors' samples. CDR3s include the opening cysteine and the closing phenylalanine or tryptophan. Fields, in order: clone size, J gene, V gene, D gene, CDR3 protein, CDR3 DNA. The D gene is left open where the match is weak. A row's size may be missing; if present it is once, few, many or a size class.

. | TRBJ2-3 | TRBV18 | . | CASSPGEAFKTDTQYF | TGTGCCAGCTCACCAGGCGAAGCGTTTAAGACAGATACGCAGTATTTT
. | TRBJ2-1 | TRBV19 | TRBD1 | CASSLGATGYNEQFF | TGTGCCAGTAGTCTAGGAGCGACAGGGTACAATGAGCAGTTCTTC
few | TRBJ2-7 | TRBV6-2/TRBV6-3 | TRBD1 | CASRGDRAYEQYF | TGTGCCAGCAGGGGGGACAGGGCCTACGAGCAGTACTTC
few | TRBJ1-1 | TRBV29-1 | . | CSVVWQGEAFF | TGCAGCGTTGTTTGGCAGGGCGAAGCTTTCTTT
. | TRBJ1-2 | TRBV5-5 | . | CASSLDTGDYGYTF | TGTGCCAGCAGCTTGGATACAGGCGACTATGGCTACACCTTC
. | TRBJ2-2 | TRBV11-3 | . | CASRPGAGELFF | TGTGCCAGCAGGCCAGGCGCCGGGGAGCTGTTTTTT
few | TRBJ1-4 | TRBV29-1 | . | CSVDLGGDEKLFF | TGCAGCGTTGACCTAGGAGGTGATGAAAAACTGTTTTTT
few | TRBJ2-7 | TRBV12-3/TRBV12-4 | . | CASSLAPFQGQYF | TGTGCCAGCAGTTTAGCCCCGTTCCAAGGGCAGTACTTC
. | TRBJ1-2 | TRBV12-3/TRBV12-4 | TRBD1 | CASSLFSGGANYGYTF | TGTGCCAGCAGTTTATTCTCAGGGGGAGCTAACTATGGCTACACCTTC
few | TRBJ1-1 | TRBV30 | . | CAWRTITGSLSEAFF | TGTGCCTGGAGGACAATCACAGGGTCCCTATCGGAAGCTTTCTTT
many | TRBJ1-2 | TRBV28 | . | CASSLVPRIGYWDYGYTF | TGTGCCAGCAGTTTAGTCCCCAGGATTGGCTATTGGGACTATGGCTACACCTTC
. | TRBJ1-5 | TRBV29-1 | . | CSAGRDNQPQHF | TGCAGCGCCGGACGGGACAATCAGCCCCAGCATTTT
. | TRBJ2-1 | TRBV20-1 | TRBD2 | CSAVAGGYPYNEQFF | TGCAGTGCGGTAGCGGGAGGGTACCCCTACAATGAGCAGTTCTTC
. | TRBJ1-1 | TRBV25-1 | . | CASSEYRGARTEAFF | TGTGCCAGCAGTGAATATCGGGGGGCGCGGACTGAAGCTTTCTTT
. | TRBJ2-4 | TRBV7-8 | . | CASSKQGWKDIQYF | TGTGCCAGCAGCAAACAGGGTTGGAAGGACATTCAGTACTTC
few | TRBJ2-1 | TRBV28 | . | CASGPRGGRNEQFF | TGTGCCAGCGGACCCAGGGGAGGGCGCAATGAGCAGTTCTTC
. | TRBJ2-3 | TRBV7-2 | TRBD2 | CASSLGWVGLEPDTQYF | TGTGCCAGCAGCTTAGGATGGGTAGGACTAGAGCCAGATACGCAGTATTTT
few | TRBJ1-4 | TRBV28 | . | CASSGRSKLFF | TGTGCCAGCAGCGGGAGGAGTAAACTGTTTTTT
few | TRBJ2-3 | TRBV5-6 | TRBD2 | CASSLRSGGYSTDTQYF | TGTGCCAGCAGCTTACGTAGCGGGGGCTATAGCACAGATACGCAGTATTTT
. | TRBJ2-1 | TRBV6-2/TRBV6-3 | . | CASRTRERLLAGEQFF | TGTGCCAGCAGAACCCGGGAACGGCTACTCGCTGGGGAGCAGTTCTTC
. | TRBJ1-6 | TRBV28 | . | CASSLWMAETNSPLHF | TGTGCCAGCAGTTTATGGATGGCAGAAACCAATTCACCCCTCCACTTT
few | TRBJ2-1 | TRBV20-1 | TRBD1 | CSAGPGQGAWNEQFF | TGCAGTGCTGGCCCGGGACAGGGGGCCTGGAATGAGCAGTTCTTC
. | TRBJ1-6 | TRBV27 | . | CASSLRVFGSPLHF | TGTGCCAGCAGTTTGCGGGTATTCGGGTCACCCCTCCACTTT
. | TRBJ2-1 | TRBV20-1 | TRBD2 | CSASPLAGAYNEQFF | TGCAGTGCTAGCCCGCTAGCGGGAGCATACAATGAGCAGTTCTTC
few | TRBJ1-1 | TRBV9 | . | CASSAGGGTEAFF | TGTGCCAGCAGCGCGGGGGGGGGAACTGAAGCTTTCTTT
few | TRBJ2-1 | TRBV11-2 | . | CASSIRPTSTVGSSEQFF | TGTGCCAGCAGCATTCGGCCTACTTCGACGGTCGGGAGCTCTGAGCAGTTCTTC
. | TRBJ2-5 | TRBV7-2 | . | CASSFRTEGWETQYF | TGTGCCAGCAGCTTTAGGACCGAGGGTTGGGAGACCCAGTACTTC
. | TRBJ2-3 | TRBV19 | TRBD1 | CASSNQGESDTQYF | TGTGCCAGTAGTAACCAGGGGGAGTCAGATACGCAGTATTTT
. | TRBJ2-5 | TRBV11-2 | . | CASSPMGLQETQYF | TGTGCCAGCAGCCCAATGGGACTGCAAGAGACCCAGTACTTC
few | TRBJ1-3 | TRBV29-1 | . | CSVEEASGNTIYF | TGCAGCGTTGAAGAGGCCTCTGGAAACACCATATATTTT
few | TRBJ1-2 | TRBV19 | TRBD1 | CASSRDRGLDYGYTF | TGTGCCAGTAGTAGGGACAGGGGGCTCGACTATGGCTACACCTTC
once | TRBJ1-6 | TRBV20-1 | . | CSAQESGATYNSPLHF | TGCAGCGCACAAGAGTCCGGGGCGACCTATAATTCACCCCTCCACTTT
many | TRBJ2-5 | TRBV12-3/TRBV12-4 | . | CASSGQIQETQYF | TGTGCCAGCAGTGGACAGATCCAAGAGACCCAGTACTTC
once | TRBJ2-3 | TRBV30 | TRBD2 | CAWSILTSTDTQYF | TGTGCCTGGAGTATCTTGACTAGCACCGATACGCAGTATTTT
. | TRBJ2-5 | TRBV7-9 | . | CASSSFRQGEETQYF | TGTGCCAGCAGCTCCTTTCGGCAGGGTGAAGAGACCCAGTACTTC
. | TRBJ2-3 | TRBV20-1 | . | CSASTPPGGGSTDTQYF | TGCAGTGCTAGTACCCCCCCAGGAGGGGGTAGCACAGATACGCAGTATTTT
. | TRBJ1-4 | TRBV7-9 | TRBD1 | CASSITGGEKLFF | TGTGCCAGCAGCATAACAGGGGGTGAAAAACTGTTTTTT
many | TRBJ1-6 | TRBV7-2 | . | CASSLNTPFSPLHF | TGTGCCAGCAGCTTAAATACTCCGTTTTCGCCCCTCCACTTT
few | TRBJ2-7 | TRBV5-1 | . | CASSLGVTGEQYF | TGCGCCAGCAGCTTGGGAGTCACGGGGGAGCAGTACTTC
. | TRBJ2-5 | TRBV5-6 | . | CASSLSGVGQETQYF | TGTGCCAGCAGCTTGTCGGGGGTAGGCCAAGAGACCCAGTACTTC
few | TRBJ2-2 | TRBV7-9 | TRBD2 | CASSLSASGASSIGELFF | TGTGCCAGCAGCTTATCAGCTAGCGGCGCCAGTTCGATCGGGGAGCTGTTTTTT
. | TRBJ1-4 | TRBV12-3/TRBV12-4 | TRBD1 | CASRGQGGKLFF | TGTGCCAGCAGGGGACAGGGTGGAAAACTGTTTTTT
many | TRBJ2-3 | TRBV20-1 | TRBD2 | CSAPDSGRAADTQYF | TGCAGTGCCCCAGATAGCGGGAGGGCGGCAGATACGCAGTATTTT
. | TRBJ1-1 | TRBV11-1 | TRBD1 | CASSLTGGRLGDTEAFF | TGTGCCAGCAGTCTGACAGGGGGAAGGCTGGGGGACACTGAAGCTTTCTTT
. | TRBJ2-1 | TRBV6-1 | TRBD1 | CASRGRDRGRLLYNEQFF | TGTGCCAGCAGAGGGAGGGACAGGGGGCGCCTCCTCTACAATGAGCAGTTCTTC
. | TRBJ2-1 | TRBV12-3/TRBV12-4 | . | CASSLAAGQFF | TGTGCCAGCAGTTTAGCAGCAGGGCAGTTCTTC
. | TRBJ2-7 | TRBV4-3 | . | CASSQEGPGKAYEQYF | TGCGCCAGCAGCCAAGAAGGCCCAGGGAAAGCCTACGAGCAGTACTTC
few | TRBJ2-1 | TRBV19 | TRBD2 | CASAGLAGQSSYNEQFF | TGTGCCAGTGCGGGACTAGCGGGGCAGAGCTCCTACAATGAGCAGTTCTTC
large | TRBJ2-5 | TRBV7-6 | . | CASSRGETQYF | TGTGCCAGCAGCAGAGGGGAGACCCAGTACTTC
. | TRBJ1-1 | TRBV29-1 | . | CSVGTGGPNTEAFF | TGCAGCGTTGGAACAGGAGGTCCGAACACTGAAGCTTTCTTT
. | TRBJ2-3 | TRBV7-2 | TRBD2 | CASSLWASGTTDTQYF | TGTGCCAGCAGCTTATGGGCTAGCGGGACCACAGATACGCAGTATTTT
. | TRBJ2-3 | TRBV20-1 | . | CSARKVTDTQYF | TGCAGTGCTAGGAAAGTTACAGATACGCAGTATTTT
once | TRBJ2-7 | TRBV28 | TRBD1 | CASSGGDRASYEQYF | TGTGCCAGCAGTGGGGGGGACAGGGCGTCCTACGAGCAGTACTTC
. | TRBJ2-1 | TRBV9 | TRBD1 | CASSKGGTGYNEQFF | TGTGCCAGCAGCAAAGGCGGGACAGGATACAATGAGCAGTTCTTC
. | TRBJ2-6 | TRBV28 | . | CASSGHSSGANVLTF | TGTGCCAGCAGTGGGCATAGCTCTGGGGCCAACGTCCTGACTTTC